Many counts were recorded for the clone carrying this TCR beta chain. Assay used: immunoSEQ multiplex PCR; TCRdb lists only in-frame clones, some missing. The sample consists of roughly 150,000 clones, approximately 93% of them appearing once. The CDR3 has 15 amino acids. Germline V gives CDR1 SGHRS, CDR2 YFSETQ. Unmatched junction bases numbered 5, after V lost 4 bases and J lost 3 bases. This sample was taken from a study of control samples from healthy donors and cancer patients. V is TRBV5-1 and J is TRBJ2-2; 8 bases are shared with TRBD1. Sequenced: blood. The TCR was taken from a middle-aged man in good health. CDR3 in amino acids: CASSPDRGYTGELFF. CDR3 in DNA: TGCGCCAGCAGCCCCGACAGGGGATACACCGGGGAGCTGTTTTTT.